The 29 T cell receptor beta chains in this list originate from one sample, sequenced in a study of T cell changes during pregnancy in multiple sclerosis (dated by TCRdb to about 2019). Preparation of the library involved the immunoSEQ multiplex PCR assay. TCRdb retrieved this table from immuneACCESS and kept in-frame rearrangements only. Not all clones are present; in checked studies, unresolved V genes account for under half, and no reason is known for the remainder. This sample lists around 57,000 clones; 80% to 95% were detected once. The ten largest clones represent approximately 5.8% of the sample. The starting material was peripheral blood, obtained in the third trimester of pregnancy. These receptors all come from a female donor in good health, enrolled as a control in a pregnancy study.

The chain recombines TRBV4-2 with TRBJ2-4; D might be TRBD2 (5 bases). Trimming removed 0 bases from V and 0 bases from J, with 9 bases in between. CDR1 and CDR2 (germline): LGHNA, YNFKEQ. CDR3 length equals 16 residues. The CDR3 here is CASSQDPGSAKNIQYF. The DNA for the CDR3 is TGTGCCAGCAGCCAAGATCCGGGGTCAGCCAAAAACATTCAGTACTTC.

The rearrangement links TRBV29-1 to TRBJ2-7; perhaps TRBD2 as D (5 bases). Germline CDR1 SQVTM, CDR2 ANQGSEA. This CDR3 is 11 amino acids long. With 5 bases removed from V and 6 bases from J, the gap between germline ends came to 11 bases. Here the CDR3 DNA reads TGCAGCGTTACAGCGGTGGGCGAGCAGTACTTC. This encodes CSVTAVGEQYF.

This rearrangement joins TRBV5-1 to TRBJ2-2; D perhaps matches TRBD1 (8 bases). The V and J ends lost 7 bases and 0 bases respectively, with 16 bases between them. This CDR3 is built from 16 residues. Germline V gives CDR1 SGHRS, CDR2 YFSETQ. This chain's CDR3 is CASGGGQVSNTGELFF. Written as DNA, the CDR3 is TGCGCCAGCGGGGGGGGACAGGTCTCGAACACCGGGGAGCTGTTTTTT. Using reference TRBV5-1 and TRBJ2-2 for the parts outside the CDR3, the full variable domain is KAGVTQTPRYLIKTRGQQVTLSCSPISGHRSVSWYQQTPGQGLQFLFEYFSETQRNKGNFPGRFSGRQFSNSRSEMNVSTLELGDSALYLCASGGGQVSNTGELFFGEGSRLTVL.

V is TRBV25-1 and J is TRBJ1-6, with a weak D call TRBD1 (5 bases). V lost 3 bases and J 6 bases, leaving 9 bases between the germline ends. The CDR3 has 14 residues. The germline gives CDR1 MGHDK, CDR2 SYGVNS. CDR3 coding DNA: TGTGCCAGCAGTGACTCAGGGCGTAATTCACCCCTCCACTTT. The encoded protein is CASSDSGRNSPLHF.

This clone was observed once. The chain joins TRBV6-1 to TRBJ1-2; TRBD1 matches 12 bases. The CDR3 extends over 17 amino acids. The V gene's germline CDR1 is MNHNS and CDR2 SASEGT. V trimming: 4 bases; J trimming: 4 bases; junction bases outside the gene matches: 10. CDR3 nucleotide sequence: TGTGCCAGCAGTGTAGGGGACAGGGGGCATACTGCCTATGGCTACACCTTC. It specifies CASSVGDRGHTAYGYTF.

This clone was recorded once. The gene calls are TRBV30 and TRBJ1-6, with D possibly matching TRBD1 (5 bases). Trimming pared 2 bases from V and 7 bases from J, leaving 12 bases between. The CDR3 is 14 residues long. The germline gives CDR1 GTSNPN, CDR2 SVGIG (reference sequence). DNA of the CDR3: TGTGCCTGGAGTATCGACAGCAGGAATTCACCCCTCCACTTT. Translated, it gives CAWSIDSRNSPLHF.

V gene TRBV7-2 combines with J gene TRBJ1-6; 7 bases are shared with TRBD1. This CDR3 is 15 amino acids long. Trimming removed 3 bases from V and 10 bases from J; junction bases left unmatched: 9. Germline CDR1 and CDR2: SGHTA and FQGNSA. The CDR3 bases are TGTGCCAGCAGCTTGGATACAGGGGCCTGGTCACCCCTCCACTTT. This codes for CASSLDTGAWSPLHF.

V and J are TRBV9 and TRBJ2-1, with 10 bases that match TRBD2. The CDR3 totals 21 residues. J gave up 0 bases and V 0 bases, and 15 bases lay outside the gene matches. Germline V gene lookup returns CDR1 SGDLS and CDR2 YYNGEE. CDR3 in DNA: TGTGCCAGCAGCGTAGGATTCTCTAGCGGGGGCCTCCTTCGCTCCTACAATGAGCAGTTCTTC. Translated, it gives CASSVGFSSGGLLRSYNEQFF.

This chain links TRBV5-4 with TRBJ1-2; the D gene is possibly TRBD1 (5 bases). CDR1 is SGHNT and CDR2 is YYREEE in the germline V gene (reference sequence). V was trimmed by 0 bases and J by 4 bases, leaving 10 bases between them. The CDR3 totals 14 residues. CDR3 protein: CASSLEGAAYGYTF. CDR3 DNA: TGTGCCAGCAGCTTGGAAGGGGCGGCCTATGGCTACACCTTC.

The chain recombines TRBV14 with TRBJ1-2; possible D gene TRBD1, 6 bases. Trimming left V 0 bases short and J 3 bases short, with 20 bases between. Germline-derived CDR1 and CDR2 are SGHDN and FVKESK. This CDR3 is 18 amino acids long. The CDR3 bases are TGTGCCAGCAGCCAAGAGGGGTTCGACAGGAAAGGGGACTATGGCTACACCTTC. It encodes CASSQEGFDRKGDYGYTF.

The CDR3 bases are TGTGCCAGTACTACCGACGGGACAGGGGTTTCACCCCTCCACTTT. This sequence encodes CASTTDGTGVSPLHF. This chain connects TRBV19 to TRBJ1-6; 10 bases are shared with TRBD1. Germline V lookup: CDR1 LNHDA, CDR2 SQIVND (reference sequence). This CDR3 spans 15 amino acids. V gave up 7 bases and J gave up 9 bases; unmatched junction bases: 9.

J is TRBJ1-1 and V is TRBV11-3, with D perhaps TRBD1 (6 bases). CDR3 length: 16 residues. Trimming took 7 bases from V and 0 from J, leaving 18 bases between them. CDR1 is SGHNT, CDR2 YENEEA, per germline. CDR3 sequence: CASTSQTGGLNTEAFF. In DNA, the CDR3 is TGTGCCAGCACCTCCCAGACAGGAGGTCTGAACACTGAAGCTTTCTTT.

The genes are TRBV19 and TRBJ2-7, with 12 bases matching TRBD2. This CDR3 spans 16 amino acids. With 5 bases clipped from V and 5 bases from J, the junction kept 10 bases outside the gene matches. The germline CDR1 and CDR2 sequences are LNHDA and SQIVND (reference sequence). CDR3 coding DNA: TGTGCCAGTAGTCCGCGGACTAGCGGGGTCTTCAACGAGCAGTACTTC. This translates into CASSPRTSGVFNEQYF.

The J gene is TRBJ2-1, the V gene TRBV4-3; D uncertain. The CDR3 is 15 residues long. V shed 0 bases and J shed 5 bases, with 11 bases lying between them. Per the germline V gene, CDR1 is LGHNA and CDR2 is YSLEER. CDR3 coding DNA: TGCGCCAGCAGCCAAGACACCCCTGGCCACAATGAGCAGTTCTTC. Translating gives CASSQDTPGHNEQFF.

V gene TRBV2 combines with J gene TRBJ1-5; perhaps TRBD1 as D (6 bases). The CDR3 has 18 amino acids. Trimming stripped 7 bases from V and 4 bases from J, with 26 bases between. Germline CDR1 and CDR2: SNHLY and FYNNEI. The CDR3 spells CASNEGYLQGGANQPQHF. DNA of the CDR3: TGTGCCAGCAACGAAGGGTACCTACAGGGCGGAGCAAATCAGCCCCAGCATTTT.

The chain is built from TRBV2 and TRBJ1-1, with 7 bases fitting TRBD1. Trimming removed 7 bases from V and 0 bases from J; junction bases left unmatched: 5. CDR3 size: 14 residues. In germline, CDR1 is SNHLY, CDR2 FYNNEI. The CDR3 region is CASTLQGLNTEAFF. The CDR3, as DNA: TGTGCCAGCACTTTACAGGGGTTGAACACTGAAGCTTTCTTT.

The V and J genes are TRBV30 and TRBJ1-2; D is perhaps TRBD1 (6 bases). CDR3 size: 15 residues. Germline V gene data show CDR1 as GTSNPN and CDR2 as SVGIG (reference sequence). The ends were cut back, 4 bases at V and 4 bases at J, with 19 bases in the middle. Written as DNA, the CDR3 is TGTGCCTGGAAAAAAGACCCAGGGGCCCCCTATGGCTACACCTTC. Translating it yields CAWKKDPGAPYGYTF. The full variable domain, with the rest looked up from reference TRBV30 and TRBJ1-2, is SQTIHQWPATLVQPVGSPLSLECTVEGTSNPNLYWYRQAAGRGLQLLFYSVGIGQISSEVPQNLSASRPQDRQFILSSKKLLLSDSGFYLCAWKKDPGAPYGYTFGSGTRLTVV.

The rearrangement links TRBV27 to TRBJ2-5; 11 bases are shared with TRBD2. V was pared by 6 bases and J by 4 bases, with 7 bases of the junction left unmatched. The CDR3 is made up of 15 amino acids. CDR1 and CDR2 from the germline V gene are MNHEY and SMNVEV (reference sequence). DNA for the CDR3: TGTGCCAGCAGAAATAGCGGGAGGGCGGGAGAGACCCAGTACTTC. Encoded protein: CASRNSGRAGETQYF.

The DNA for the CDR3 is TGTGCCACCAGCAGACCCGGGACAGTCTTAGGTCAGCCCCAGCATTTT. This translates into CATSRPGTVLGQPQHF. The gene calls are TRBV15 and TRBJ1-5; 7 bases match TRBD1. The V gene's germline CDR1 is LNHNV and CDR2 YYDKDF (reference sequence). This CDR3 contains 16 residues. The trim removed 2 bases at V and 6 bases at J, leaving 10 bases unmatched.

This clone came up once. V is TRBV4-3 and J is TRBJ2-3; 9 bases map to TRBD2. This CDR3 has 15 amino acids. The ends lost 4 bases at V and 4 bases at J; junction bases unmatched: 6. In germline, CDR1 is LGHNA, CDR2 YSLEER. CDR3 protein: CASSLSGGRSDTQYF. CDR3 sequence (DNA): TGCGCCAGCAGCCTTAGCGGGGGCAGGTCAGATACGCAGTATTTT.

The chain is built from TRBV30 and TRBJ1-5, with TRBD1 identical over 7 bases. The V and J ends lost 1 base and 0 bases, in that order; junction bases with no gene match: 21. This CDR3 is 21 amino acids long. The V gene's germline CDR1 is GTSNPN and CDR2 SVGIG (reference sequence). The CDR3, as DNA: TGTGCCTGGAGTGGGAGGGGGCCTAACCGCGCACGAAAGGATAGCAATCAGCCCCAGCATTTT. Translating gives CAWSGRGPNRARKDSNQPQHF. The variable domain in full, with the rest retrieved from reference TRBV30 and TRBJ1-5, is SQTIHQWPATLVQPVGSPLSLECTVEGTSNPNLYWYRQAAGRGLQLLFYSVGIGQISSEVPQNLSASRPQDRQFILSSKKLLLSDSGFYLCAWSGRGPNRARKDSNQPQHFGDGTRLSIL.

The rearrangement joins TRBV6-1 to TRBJ1-2, with TRBD1 matching over 8 bases. The CDR3 loop spans 15 amino acids. The J segment lost 4 bases and the V segment lost 4 bases, leaving 8 bases of the junction unmatched. Germline loops: CDR1 MNHNS, CDR2 SASEGT. The DNA of the CDR3 is TGTGCCAGCAGTGCGTTACAGGGGGAACTCTATGGCTACACCTTC. This gives the protein CASSALQGELYGYTF.

CDR3 sequence reads: CASSLLAGPSYEQYF. CDR3 nucleotides: TGTGCCAGCAGCTTACTAGCGGGACCCTCCTACGAGCAGTACTTC. The rearrangement links TRBV7-9 to TRBJ2-7; 9 positions match TRBD2. V shed 2 bases, J shed 0 bases, and the junction held 2 bases outside the gene matches. From germline, CDR1 is SEHNR and CDR2 FQNEAQ (reference sequence). The CDR3 has 15 residues.

The V gene is TRBV19, the J gene TRBJ2-5; D may be TRBD1 (5 bases). Trimming pared 9 bases from V and 1 base from J, leaving 12 bases between. Germline loops: CDR1 LNHDA, CDR2 SQIVND (reference sequence). The CDR3 is 13 residues long. This CDR3 reads CASSPDIQETQYF. In nucleotides, the CDR3 is TGTGCCAGCTCCCCGGACATCCAAGAGACCCAGTACTTC.

In nucleotides, the CDR3 is TGTGCCAGTCCTTTTGGGGCGGACTATGGCTACACCTTC. This encodes CASPFGADYGYTF. The chain carries TRBV19 and TRBJ1-2; D might be TRBD1 (5 bases). Germline loops: CDR1 LNHDA, CDR2 SQIVND (reference sequence). The CDR3 extends over 13 amino acids. The V end was cut by 8 bases, the J end by 3 bases, with 13 bases between.

The chain uses TRBV7-9 and TRBJ1-5; 8 nucleotides line up with TRBD1. Per the germline V gene, CDR1 is SEHNR and CDR2 is FQNEAQ (reference sequence). Trimming cost V 5 bases and J 7 bases; bases outside gene matches: 7. The CDR3 contains 14 residues. The CDR3 DNA sequence: TGTGCCAGCAGCCGGACAGGGTCAGGCCAGCCCCAGCATTTT. It encodes CASSRTGSGQPQHF.

This chain joins TRBV19 and TRBJ1-1; TRBD1 agrees at 7 bases. Germline CDR1 is LNHDA and CDR2 is SQIVND (reference sequence). The CDR3 runs to 16 residues. J gave up 5 bases and V 6 bases, and 15 bases lay outside the gene matches. The CDR3 region has the DNA TGTGCCAGTAGCGCCGAACGCAGGGGGGCGAGGACTGAAGCTTTCTTT. Translation gives CASSAERRGARTEAFF.

The rearrangement links TRBV4-3 to TRBJ2-1; no clear D gene. The CDR3 is 17 amino acids. Trimming left V 0 bases short and J 0 bases short, with 12 bases between. Germline V gene sequence: CDR1 LGHNA, CDR2 YSLEER. CDR3 sequence reads: CASSQELLFSSYNEQFF. The CDR3 coding sequence is TGCGCCAGCAGCCAAGAGTTGCTTTTTAGCTCCTACAATGAGCAGTTCTTC.

This clone was seen just once. The chain recombines TRBV2 with TRBJ2-6; 12 bases are a match to TRBD1. V shed 6 bases, J shed 1 base, and the junction held 7 bases outside the gene matches. Germline CDR1 is SNHLY and CDR2 is FYNNEI. CDR3 size: 18 residues. CDR3 protein: CASSGTGGAGSGANVLTF. CDR3 coding DNA: TGTGCCAGCAGCGGGACAGGGGGCGCGGGATCTGGGGCCAACGTCCTGACTTTC.